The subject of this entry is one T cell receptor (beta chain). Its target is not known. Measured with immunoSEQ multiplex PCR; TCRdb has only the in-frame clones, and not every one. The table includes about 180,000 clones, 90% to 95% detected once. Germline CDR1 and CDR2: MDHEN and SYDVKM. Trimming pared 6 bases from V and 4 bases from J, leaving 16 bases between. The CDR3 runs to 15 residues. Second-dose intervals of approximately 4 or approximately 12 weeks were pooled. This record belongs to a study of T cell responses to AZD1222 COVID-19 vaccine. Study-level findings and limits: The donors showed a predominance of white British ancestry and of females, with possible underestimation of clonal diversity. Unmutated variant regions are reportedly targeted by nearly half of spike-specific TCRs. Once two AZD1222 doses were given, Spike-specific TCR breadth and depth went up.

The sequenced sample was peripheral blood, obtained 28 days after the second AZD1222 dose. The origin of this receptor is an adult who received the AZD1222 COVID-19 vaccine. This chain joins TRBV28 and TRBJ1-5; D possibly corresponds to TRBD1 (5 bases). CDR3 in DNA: TGTGCCAGCAGCCGACCCTCCGGGGGGAATCAGCCCCAGCATTTT. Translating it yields CASSRPSGGNQPQHF.